This entry features one T cell receptor beta chain sequence. Original analysis: Estimated nucleated cell counts came from reference gene primer amplification. The table came from immunoSEQ multiplex PCR; TCRdb's copy has only in-frame clones and leaves some out. D and trimming come from the DNA, and the V and J calls and clone size come from that table. The sample contains roughly 190,000 clones, 80% to 85% of which appear only once. The data are from a study of blood T cell repertoires in COVID-19. Study as a whole: Sources were T cells, B-cell-depleted T cells, or PBMCs; the material itself was cDNA or gDNA.

Germline CDR1 SGDLS, CDR2 YYNGEE. J gave up 6 bases and V 0 bases, and 6 bases lay outside the gene matches. The CDR3 spans 14 residues. The sample was peripheral blood. This receptor was obtained from a human donor with acute or convalescent COVID-19. The donor label of this sample is uncertain. The chain carries TRBV9 and TRBJ2-7; 7 positions match TRBD2. The CDR3 loop is CASSVGLADAEQYF. The CDR3 DNA reads TGTGCCAGCAGCGTAGGGCTAGCGGACGCCGAGCAGTACTTC.